This T cell receptor beta chain emerged from a study of shared clonotypes between healthy human individuals (dated by TCRdb to the early 2020s). Turning to the overall study: Two women and a few men aged 18 to 49 years were included in the cohort. Blood TCR repertoires of roughly five healthy adults were deeply sequenced to estimate repertoire size and the extent of clonotype sharing between individuals. Libraries were prepared and TCR repertoires were sequenced by different laboratories using diverse techniques, in order to increase sequencing depth and limit assay-specific biases. Each donor's leukapheresis produced roughly between roughly 0.85 and 9.5 billion PBMCs. For each donor, CD4 naive and CD4 memory were each run on three plates, CD8 naive on two plates, and CD8 memory on one plate.

This clone was seen only once. The antigen it recognizes is unknown. No much larger clone exists at a distance of one base, and base qualities are not known. Using the deep immunoSEQ assay, TCR CDR3 regions were amplified from genomic DNA by multiplex PCR. Genomic DNA extracted from each cell subset was distributed evenly over all wells of several immunoSEQ 96-well plates, and each plate served as one replicate. For sorted subsets, each replicate PCR was loaded with approximately 0.2 ug genomic DNA, equivalent to some 27,000 T cell genomes. The purified libraries were quantified using a Qubit 3.0 fluorometer, sized with a Bioanalyzer 2100, and then quantified again using the KAPA Library Quantification kit. A separate single-read 150-cycle Illumina NextSeq 550 flow cell was used to sequence each immunoSEQ 96-well plate. Per the original workflow: Because the immunoSEQ output held only junctional sequences and lacked quality scores, the filtering could not match the filtering applied to full-length reads. To assign V/J genes and CDR3, sequences were annotated using PyIR, a Python wrapper for IgBLAST v1.9, with IMGT germline references. Reads were removed for weak V/J assignments (E-value above 1e-6), missing CDR3, stop codons, out-of-frame junctions, or ambiguous translated residues. A V3J clonotype was defined by an identical inferred V gene, J gene, and CDR3 amino acid sequence. Percentage overlap between repertoires was computed as shared unique clonotypes divided by the size of the smaller repertoire. Three approaches were used to assess repertoire richness: RTK rarefaction, the Chao1 estimator, and Recon v2.1 estimates of unobserved clonotypes. OLGA was used to compute generation probabilities for all TCRbeta clonotypes that the gDNA method yielded from a few donors. TCRdb carries this immuneACCESS record with in-frame sequences only. Its versions omit some clonotypes, under half of them owing to an unresolved V gene in the studies checked, with the rest unexplained. The V and J calls and the clone size are those of that table, but D and trimming were determined from the DNA. This sample has a few million clones in its table, and around 94% of those were observed once. 0.13% to 0.15% of the sample lies in the top ten.

The CDR3 runs 14 amino acids, cysteine and phenylalanine included. CDR3 DNA is the only sequence kept; it has 42 bases, read in frame from the first base. The germline V gene sets CDR1 to MNHNS and CDR2 to SASEGT. V is shortened by 4 bases, J by 4 bases, and the region joining them spans 14 bases. Healthy HIV-negative adults with no recently reported acute infections or vaccinations were included as donors. All donors were Caucasian adults living in Nashville, Tennessee, USA. Magnetic negative selection was used to enrich CD4+ T cells, after which naive cells were positively selected on CD45RA and the negative fraction became the memory subset. Blood was collected by leukapheresis, and PBMCs were isolated by Ficoll-Histopaque density gradient centrifugation and then cryopreserved in liquid nitrogen vapor phase. Analytical flow cytometry was used to check the purity and quantity of each magnetically sorted T cell population. Genomic DNA was isolated from every sorted fraction and measured by UV absorbance on a Nanodrop 2000c.

The paper as a whole reports these results and caveats: Higher generation probabilities were observed for clonotypes shared by all four sorted-subset donors than for non-shared clonotypes. Estimated clonotype richness was generally larger for naive than for memory subsets. Rarefaction of sorted-subset datasets indicated incomplete sequencing despite the large sequencing depth. Pairwise subsampling indicated that sequencing depth was expected to affect the degree of clonotype sharing among donors. Sharing across several donors was observed for approximately 4.6% of naive CD4, 3% to 3.5% of naive CD8, 2% to 2.5% of memory CD4, and over 0.3% of memory CD8 clonotypes. Because the study included a small number of donors, the genetic and exposure-history diversity represented was limited. Sampling was limited to blood, and TCR repertoires in tissue likely differ from TCR repertoires in blood.

The chain was built from TRBV6-1 and TRBJ2-7; TRBD2 is a weak D gene call, 7 bases matching. This TCR derives from a man aged 18 to 35 in good health. Sequencing was performed on naive CD4+ T cells sorted from blood. The meaning of the sample's cell subset or site label: CD45RA+ positively selected. The DNA is as follows: TGTGCCAGCAGTGGCCTGGCGGGGGCTTACGAGCAGTACTTC. It specifies CASSGLAGAYEQYF.